The clone carrying this TCR beta chain was detected a few times. Its cognate antigen is unknown. Germline V gives CDR1 SGDLS, CDR2 YYNGEE. V dropped 0 bases and J dropped 3 bases, with 13 bases sitting between them. There are 15 residues in the CDR3. Molecules of cDNA were individually given unique molecular identifiers that were attached to them. TCRdb called the 5' RACE reads again in MiXCR, with one record for every CDR3 protein. The sample includes some 97,000 distinct CDR3 sequences, approximately 11% of them seen just once. This specimen belongs to a study of early T cells in non-severe SARS-CoV-2 infection. Looking at the study overall: Sequenced material consisted of bulk RNA (from unsorted whole blood), and chains were unpaired. Broader study findings: A preference for anti-spike CD8 responses marked VDJdb matching, which missed private and CD4 specificities.

The specimen was whole blood, collected at baseline. The clonotype originates from an adult who was a healthcare worker with PCR-confirmed SARS-CoV-2 infection or an uninfected control (not recorded which). The chain couples TRBV9 to TRBJ2-7; D possibly corresponds to TRBD1 (6 bases). The CDR3 region has the DNA TGTGCCAGCAGCGTAGACAGGGACCCGATCTACGAGCAGTACTTC. Translation: CASSVDRDPIYEQYF.